This TCR beta chain was captured in a study of blood T cell repertoires in COVID-19. Assay: immunoSEQ multiplex PCR; the TCRdb copy retains only in-frame clones and omits some. The sample consists of about 42,000 clones, about 89% of them appearing once. This CDR3 is built from 15 residues. The germline V and J ends were trimmed by 5 bases and 6 bases, with 19 bases remaining between them. Germline assignment: CDR1 SEHNR and CDR2 FQNEAQ (reference sequence). The gene calls are TRBV7-9 and TRBJ1-2, with D hard to call. The sample consisted of peripheral blood. The TCR was taken from a human donor in a cohort sampled during active COVID-19. This CDR3 reads CASSPWTDSSDGYTF. CDR3 DNA sequence: TGTGCCAGCAGCCCCTGGACGGACTCCTCCGATGGCTACACCTTC.